One sample yielded the 25 T cell receptor beta chains listed below, sequenced in a study of blood T cell repertoires in COVID-19. Using immunoSEQ multiplex PCR, the repertoire was profiled, and TCRdb retains in-frame clones only, with some absent. Among 150,000 to 200,000 clones listed, around 87% were seen once. The sequencing input was peripheral blood. Receptor source: a man in his forties with active or convalescent COVID-19.

The sample holds a few counts of this clone. This sequence joins TRBV19 and TRBJ1-5, with 9 positions matching TRBD1. The germline V gene has CDR1 LNHDA and CDR2 SQIVND (reference sequence). The CDR3 is 16 residues long. V gave up 1 base and J gave up 4 bases; unmatched junction bases: 5. The CDR3: CASSIGRGTGNQPQHF. DNA of the CDR3: TGTGCCAGTAGTATAGGGCGTGGGACAGGGAATCAGCCCCAGCATTTT.

The rearrangement uses TRBV4-3 and TRBJ2-3; 9 nucleotides match TRBD2. The CDR3 totals 16 residues. V lost 1 base and J lost 3; bases outside the gene matches: 5. CDR1 is LGHNA, CDR2 YSLEER, per germline. CDR3 residues: CASSQGIAGETDTQYF. The CDR3 nucleotides are TGCGCCAGCAGCCAAGGAATAGCGGGGGAGACAGATACGCAGTATTTT.

There are a few counts of this clone. The V and J genes are TRBV18 and TRBJ2-5; 8 nucleotides agree with TRBD1. This CDR3 is built from 14 residues. The V segment lost 2 bases and the J segment 5 bases; nucleotides outside the gene matches: 4. Germline V gene sequence: CDR1 KGHSH, CDR2 LQKENI. The CDR3 loop is CASSPGQGGETQYF. The CDR3 coding sequence is TGTGCCAGCTCACCAGGACAGGGTGGGGAGACCCAGTACTTC.

This sequence joins TRBV11-2 and TRBJ1-1; maybe TRBD1 (6 bases). V was clipped by 4 bases and J by 4 bases, with 10 bases between them. The CDR3 has 13 amino acids. Germline-derived CDR1 and CDR2 are SGHAT and FQNNGV. The CDR3 region has the DNA TGTGCCAGCAGCTATGGGGGCGGCACTGAAGCTTTCTTT. It specifies CASSYGGGTEAFF.

V gene TRBV7-8 combines with J gene TRBJ2-7, with 11 nucleotides matching TRBD1. Germline-derived CDR1 and CDR2 are SGHVS and FQNEAQ. The CDR3 extends over 16 amino acids. Unmatched junction bases numbered 4, after V lost 0 bases and J lost 3 bases. The CDR3 reads CASSLAGTGGNYEQYF. As DNA, the CDR3 is TGTGCCAGCAGCTTAGCCGGGACAGGGGGAAACTACGAGCAGTACTTC.

The rearrangement links TRBV6-2 or TRBV6-3 to TRBJ1-5; D is unresolved. Germline V gives CDR1 MNHEY, CDR2 SVGEGT. Trimming left V 0 bases short and J 5 bases short, with 8 bases between. The CDR3 is 14 amino acids. This CDR3 reads CASSYSSMDQPQHF. The CDR3 DNA sequence: TGTGCCAGCAGTTACTCGAGTATGGATCAGCCCCAGCATTTT.

The chain has TRBV4-1 and TRBJ1-2; no firm D call. CDR1 is MGHRA and CDR2 is YSYEKL in the germline V gene. V dropped 1 base and J dropped 4 bases, with 13 bases sitting between them. There are 15 residues in the CDR3. DNA of the CDR3: TGCGCCAGCAGCCAAGTTATCATCGGGAGCTATGGCTACACCTTC. Protein: CASSQVIIGSYGYTF.

The chain has TRBV11-2 and TRBJ2-7; a weak D match, TRBD2 (5 bases). The CDR3 loop spans 14 amino acids. Trimming stripped 3 bases from V and 3 bases from J, with 12 bases between. Germline V lookup: CDR1 SGHAT, CDR2 FQNNGV. For the CDR3, the DNA is TGTGCCAGCAGCTTCCGAGGGAACCACTACGAGCAGTACTTC. It translates to CASSFRGNHYEQYF.

This clone was recorded a few times. V is TRBV5-1 and J is TRBJ1-2; 8 bases agree with TRBD1. V shed 5 bases and J 4 bases; nucleotides not matched to a gene: 4. CDR1 is SGHRS, CDR2 YFSETQ, per germline. The CDR3 length is 13 residues. The chain's CDR3 is CASRDRELYGYTF. Here the CDR3 DNA reads TGCGCCAGCAGGGACAGGGAGCTCTATGGCTACACCTTC.

The rearrangement uses TRBV6-4 and TRBJ2-7; 8 bases line up with TRBD2. With V trimmed by 3 bases and J by 0 bases, 4 bases remained unmatched. The CDR3 runs 15 residues. Germline V gives CDR1 MRHNA, CDR2 SNTAGT. DNA of the CDR3: TGTGCCAGCAGTGAATTAGCGGGGCGCTCCTACGAGCAGTACTTC. Protein sequence: CASSELAGRSYEQYF.

V usage is TRBV2 and J usage is TRBJ1-1; possible D gene TRBD1, 6 bases. CDR3 length: 13 residues. V lost 3 bases and J lost 3, with 8 bases in between. Germline lookup yields CDR1 SNHLY and CDR2 FYNNEI. CDR3 sequence: CASSENRDTEAFF. The CDR3 nucleotides read TGTGCCAGCAGTGAGAACAGGGACACTGAAGCTTTCTTT.

This rearrangement joins TRBV19 to TRBJ2-3; D perhaps matches TRBD1 (5 bases). CDR3 length equals 12 residues. The V end was cut by 4 bases, the J end by 6 bases, with 8 bases between. Germline V lookup: CDR1 LNHDA, CDR2 SQIVND (reference sequence). CDR3 nucleotides: TGTGCCAGTAGTAAAGGGGTGGATACGCAGTATTTT. Amino acids: CASSKGVDTQYF.

This rearrangement joins TRBV27 to TRBJ1-2, with TRBD1 as a possible D gene (6 bases). The germline gives CDR1 MNHEY, CDR2 SMNVEV (reference sequence). This CDR3 spans 16 amino acids. With 6 bases removed from V and 2 bases from J, the gap between germline ends came to 19 bases. The CDR3 reads CASRRPGGQGNYGYTF. The CDR3 coding sequence is TGTGCCAGCAGGCGCCCCGGGGGGCAGGGCAACTATGGCTACACCTTC.

The V gene is TRBV2, the J gene TRBJ2-1; 13 bases are a match to TRBD2. The CDR3 sequence is 18 residues long. Germline lookup yields CDR1 SNHLY and CDR2 FYNNEI. The ends lost 6 bases at V and 0 bases at J; junction bases unmatched: 8. CDR3: CASRPGLAGRSSYNEQFF. The CDR3, as DNA: TGTGCCAGCAGGCCGGGACTAGCGGGGAGGAGCTCCTACAATGAGCAGTTCTTC.

This chain joins TRBV19 and TRBJ1-2, with 10 bases identical to TRBD1. From germline, CDR1 is LNHDA and CDR2 SQIVND (reference sequence). The V gene end was trimmed by 7 bases and the J gene end by 7 bases; junction bases not matched to a gene: 9. This CDR3 contains 14 residues. CDR3 DNA sequence: TGTGCCAGTACCCCGACAGGGGGCTTAACTGGCTACACCTTC. Amino acid sequence: CASTPTGGLTGYTF.

This rearrangement joins TRBV5-4 to TRBJ2-3; 7 positions agree with TRBD1. CDR1 and CDR2 (germline): SGHNT, YYREEE (reference sequence). The V gene end was trimmed by 3 bases and the J gene end by 1 base; junction bases not matched to a gene: 2. This CDR3 contains 14 residues. The CDR3 here is CASSSGQGTDTQYF. In DNA form, the CDR3 reads TGTGCCAGCAGCTCCGGACAGGGCACAGATACGCAGTATTTT.

The chain recombines TRBV4-1 with TRBJ1-1; 9 bases are shared with TRBD1. There are 15 residues in the CDR3. With V trimmed by 2 bases and J by 4 bases, 5 bases remained unmatched. Per the germline V gene, CDR1 is MGHRA and CDR2 is YSYEKL. The CDR3 is CASSQLTGGLTEAFF. The CDR3 nucleotides are TGCGCCAGCAGCCAATTAACAGGGGGCCTCACTGAAGCTTTCTTT.

This rearrangement joins TRBV25-1 to TRBJ1-6; D gene ambiguous. V dropped 1 base and J dropped 10 bases, with 14 bases sitting between them. Germline CDR1 is MGHDK and CDR2 is SYGVNS. This CDR3 is built from 15 residues. CDR3 amino acids: CASSESTLGGSPLHF. The CDR3 nucleotides are TGTGCCAGCAGTGAATCGACCCTAGGAGGATCACCCCTCCACTTT.

This rearrangement joins TRBV7-2 to TRBJ1-6; possible D gene TRBD1, 5 bases. Germline loops: CDR1 SGHTA, CDR2 FQGNSA. The CDR3 consists of 18 residues. Trimming took off 4 bases at V and 0 bases at J, with 16 bases between the two ends. The CDR3 nucleotides read TGTGCCAGCAGCTCCCCGGGGGGACGGAGCTCCTATAATTCACCCCTCCACTTT. It yields the protein CASSSPGGRSSYNSPLHF.

This chain joins TRBV6-5 and TRBJ1-5, with TRBD1 matching over 8 bases. The CDR3 is 15 amino acids. CDR1 is MNHEY, CDR2 SVGAGI, per germline. Losses at the gene ends were 4 bases for V and 7 bases for J; bases not matched to a gene: 9. The CDR3 reads CASSSTRGRDQPQHF. The DNA for the CDR3 is TGTGCCAGCAGTTCGACCAGGGGGCGCGACCAGCCCCAGCATTTT.

The rearrangement uses TRBV11-2 and TRBJ2-1; TRBD2 aligns across 9 bases. Germline V gene data show CDR1 as SGHAT and CDR2 as FQNNGV. The trim removed 4 bases at V and 5 bases at J, leaving 9 bases unmatched. This CDR3 spans 16 amino acids. The CDR3 nucleotides read TGTGCCAGCAGCTCCAGATTAGCGGGGGTGGACAATGAGCAGTTCTTC. It translates to CASSSRLAGVDNEQFF.

The chain employs TRBV7-8 and TRBJ2-1; 7 bases are a match to TRBD2. J was trimmed by 2 bases and V by 2 bases; bases with no gene match: 12. This CDR3 has 18 amino acids. Germline loops: CDR1 SGHVS, CDR2 FQNEAQ. The CDR3 DNA sequence: TGTGCCAGCAGCTTATCTATAACGGCGGGGGTAACCTACAATGAGCAGTTCTTC. It translates to CASSLSITAGVTYNEQFF.

The chain carries TRBV6-2 or TRBV6-3 and TRBJ2-7, with D possibly being TRBD1 (6 bases). This CDR3 region has 16 residues. CDR1 MNHEY and CDR2 SVGEGT come from the germline V gene. V was clipped by 2 bases and J by 1 base, with 15 bases between them. CDR3 residues: CASSYPQGTVSYEQYF. In nucleotides, the CDR3 is TGTGCCAGCAGTTACCCCCAGGGGACCGTATCCTACGAGCAGTACTTC.

The V call is TRBV4-1, the J call TRBJ1-2; the D gene is possibly TRBD1 (5 bases). The CDR3 spans 12 residues. The ends were cut back, 5 bases at V and 8 bases at J, with 12 bases in the middle. Germline V gene lookup returns CDR1 MGHRA and CDR2 YSYEKL. Here the CDR3 DNA reads TGCGCCAGCAGCTCCAGGACACGAGGCTACACCTTC. Its translation: CASSSRTRGYTF.

This chain joins TRBV29-1 and TRBJ2-5, with 10 nucleotides matching TRBD2. Germline trimming cut 7 bases from V and 1 base from J; bases unmatched to any gene: 3. This CDR3 has 13 residues. Germline assignment: CDR1 SQVTM and CDR2 ANQGSEA. The CDR3, as DNA: TGCAGCGCTAGCGGGGGAGTCCAAGAGACCCAGTACTTC. This encodes CSASGGVQETQYF.